The 11 T cell receptor beta chains below come from one sample, sequenced in a study of regulatory T cells in long-lasting Graves disease. Relying on iRepertoire HTBI primers and Arm-PCR of CDR3 regions, the team built TCR beta libraries. Each CDR3 protein is one row after TCRdb ran MiXCR on the multiplex PCR reads. Altogether 510,000 or so distinct CDR3 sequences are present, around 12% being singletons, with the ten largest covering 7.5% to 9%. As to time point: newly diagnosed GD, antithyroid drugs for less than 3 months. Scientists built the TCR library using RNA that was extracted from PBMCs. This same sample was also taken into another study, of T cells in Graves' hyperthyroidism and ophthalmopathy.

Sample: peripheral blood mononuclear cells (PBMCs), taken at new diagnosis, from a patient treated with antithyroid drugs. Receptor source: a woman aged 25 to 39 with Graves disease.

This CDR3 reads CASSDAGLLRGYTF. CDR3 DNA: TGTGCCAGCTCGGATGCGGGCTTGCTGAGAGGCTACACCTTC. The V gene is TRBV28, the J gene TRBJ1-2; D remains unclear. The ends were cut back, 8 bases at V and 8 bases at J, with 21 bases in the middle. The length of the CDR3 is 14 residues. CDR1 MDHEN and CDR2 SYDVKM come from the germline V gene.

Only one count was recorded for this clonotype. This may be a read error, as it is one base from a much larger clone. The chain links TRBV11-2 to TRBJ2-2; 9 nucleotides match TRBD2. In germline, CDR1 is SGHAT, CDR2 FQNNGV. The CDR3 has 16 residues. The CDR3: CASSLSGGVATEELFF. CDR3 DNA: TGTGCCAGCAGCCTTAGCGGGGGTGTTGCCACCGAGGAGCTGTTTTTT. Filled out from reference TRBV11-2 and TRBJ2-2, the complete variable domain reads EAGVAQSPRYKIIEKRQSVAFWCNPISGHATLYWYQQILGQGPKLLIQFQNNGVVDDSQLPKDRFSAERLKGVDSTLKIQPAKLEDSAVYLCASSLSGGVATEELFFGEGSRLTVL.

The chain joins TRBV19 to TRBJ2-7; D remains unclear. Germline assignment: CDR1 LNHDA and CDR2 SQIVND (reference sequence). This CDR3 spans 14 amino acids. V gave up 0 bases and J gave up 0 bases, with 6 bases separating them. CDR3 bases: TGTGCCAGTAGTATAGAAGGCGGCTCCTACGAGCAGTACTTC. Residues: CASSIEGGSYEQYF.

The chain has TRBV29-1 and TRBJ1-1; D may be TRBD1 (5 bases). Germline-derived CDR1 and CDR2 are SQVTM and ANQGSEA. The CDR3 is 14 residues long. CDR3 nucleotides: TGCACCGCATCCGAAGGCGGGGCAGCCAGTGAAGCTTTCTTT. Residues: CTASEGGAASEAFF.

Many counts were recorded for this clonotype. This chain links TRBV11-2 with TRBJ2-7; TRBD1 matches 8 bases. Losses at the gene ends were 6 bases for V and 2 bases for J; bases not matched to a gene: 3. From germline, CDR1 is SGHAT and CDR2 FQNNGV. This CDR3 has 13 residues. The DNA for the CDR3 is TGTGCCAGCAGGTGGACAGGGACCTACGAGCAGTACTTC. It codes for CASRWTGTYEQYF. Supplemented by reference TRBV11-2 and TRBJ2-7, the full variable domain reads EAGVAQSPRYKIIEKRQSVAFWCNPISGHATLYWYQQILGQGPKLLIQFQNNGVVDDSQLPKDRFSAERLKGVDSTLKIQPAKLEDSAVYLCASRWTGTYEQYFGPGTRLTVT.

Concerning this clonotype itself: Since a much larger clone is just one base distant, this may be a read error. The rearrangement joins TRBV13 to TRBJ2-3; the D gene is possibly TRBD2 (6 bases). CDR1 PRHDT and CDR2 FYEKMQ come from the germline V gene (reference sequence). V lost 4 bases and J lost 10, with 12 bases in between. The CDR3 contains 12 residues. Here the CDR3 DNA reads TGTGCCAGCAGCTCCTGGGGGGATTCGCAGTATTTT. Translation gives CASSSWGDSQYF.

Many counts were recorded for this clonotype. The chain links TRBV11-1 to TRBJ1-1; D gene ambiguous. This CDR3 is 13 amino acids long. Germline values: CDR1 SGHAT, CDR2 FQDESV (reference sequence). V was pared by 6 bases and J by 6 bases, with 14 bases between. For the CDR3, the DNA is TGTGCCAGCAGATCCAGACCGTTCCCTGAAGCTTTCTTT. Encoded protein: CASRSRPFPEAFF. The complete variable domain, with remaining parts taken from reference TRBV11-1 and TRBJ1-1, reads EAEVAQSPRYKITEKSQAVAFWCDPISGHATLYWYRQILGQGPELLVQFQDESVVDDSQLPKDRFSAERLKGVDSTLKIQPAELGDSAMYLCASRSRPFPEAFFGQGTRLTVV.

This clonotype was observed many times. The CDR3 DNA follows: TGTGCCTGGAGCCTCGCGCGGGTCACAGATACGCAGTATTTT. Protein product: CAWSLARVTDTQYF. The genes are TRBV30 and TRBJ2-3, with D possibly matching TRBD2 (5 bases). CDR3 length: 14 residues. Germline V lookup: CDR1 GTSNPN, CDR2 SVGIG (reference sequence). V lost 3 bases and J 2 bases, leaving 12 bases between the germline ends. The full variable domain, in which reference TRBV30 and TRBJ2-3 provide the parts outside the CDR3, is SQTIHQWPATLVQPVGSPLSLECTVEGTSNPNLYWYRQAAGRGLQLLFYSVGIGQISSEVPQNLSASRPQDRQFILSSKKLLLSDSGFYLCAWSLARVTDTQYFGPGTRLTVL.

The CDR3 nucleotides are TGCGCCAGCAGCCAAAAAGTCCCAGCGGGTACCTACGAGCAGTACTTC. It translates to CASSQKVPAGTYEQYF. The chain is built from TRBV4-1 and TRBJ2-7; possible D gene TRBD2, 6 bases. Germline V gene data show CDR1 as MGHRA and CDR2 as YSYEKL. CDR3 size: 16 residues. Trimming removed 2 bases from V and 2 bases from J, with 16 bases in between.

This clonotype was seen ten or more times. The chain employs TRBV4-3 and TRBJ2-3, with TRBD2 matching over 7 bases. There are 16 residues in the CDR3. Unmatched junction bases numbered 4, after V lost 1 base and J lost 0 bases. CDR1 LGHNA and CDR2 YSLEER come from the germline V gene. The CDR3 region is CASSQGSGISTDTQYF. The CDR3, as DNA: TGCGCCAGCAGCCAAGGGAGCGGGATTAGCACAGATACGCAGTATTTT.

This clonotype has a count of ten or more. The chain employs TRBV12-3 or TRBV12-4 and TRBJ2-3; D call uncertain. The CDR3 totals 14 residues. Trimming left V 7 bases short and J 1 base short, with 12 bases between. Here the CDR3 DNA reads TGTGCCAGCACCACATTTAAGGGCACAGATACGCAGTATTTT. Protein product: CASTTFKGTDTQYF.